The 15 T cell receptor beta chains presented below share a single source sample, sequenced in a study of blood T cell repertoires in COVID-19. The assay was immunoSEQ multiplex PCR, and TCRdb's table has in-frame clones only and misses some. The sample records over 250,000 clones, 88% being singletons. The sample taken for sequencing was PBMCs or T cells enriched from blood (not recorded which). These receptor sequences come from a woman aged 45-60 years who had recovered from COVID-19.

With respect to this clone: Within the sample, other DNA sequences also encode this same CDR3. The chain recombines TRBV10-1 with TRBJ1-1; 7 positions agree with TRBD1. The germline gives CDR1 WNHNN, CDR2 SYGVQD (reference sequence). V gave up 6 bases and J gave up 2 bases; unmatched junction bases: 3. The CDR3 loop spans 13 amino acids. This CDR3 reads CASSRTGNTEAFF. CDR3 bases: TGCGCCAGCAGCCGGACAGGAAACACTGAAGCTTTCTTT.

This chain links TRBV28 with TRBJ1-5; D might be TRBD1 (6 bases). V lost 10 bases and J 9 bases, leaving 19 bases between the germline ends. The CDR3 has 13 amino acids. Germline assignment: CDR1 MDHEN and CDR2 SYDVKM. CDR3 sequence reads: CATHGGFSGPQHF. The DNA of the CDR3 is TGTGCCACCCATGGGGGCTTCAGCGGGCCCCAGCATTTT. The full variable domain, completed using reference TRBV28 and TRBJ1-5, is DVKVTQSSRYLVKRTGEKVFLECVQDMDHENMFWYRQDPGLGLRLIYFSYDVKMKEKGDIPEGYSVSREKKERFSLILESASTNQTSMYLCATHGGFSGPQHFGDGTRLSIL.

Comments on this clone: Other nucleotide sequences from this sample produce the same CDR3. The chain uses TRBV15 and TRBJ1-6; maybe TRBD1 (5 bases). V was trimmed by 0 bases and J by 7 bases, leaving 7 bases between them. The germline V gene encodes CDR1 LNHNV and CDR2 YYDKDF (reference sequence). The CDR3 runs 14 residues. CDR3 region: CATSRDPGNSPLHF. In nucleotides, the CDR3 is TGTGCCACCAGCAGAGACCCAGGGAATTCACCCCTCCACTTT.

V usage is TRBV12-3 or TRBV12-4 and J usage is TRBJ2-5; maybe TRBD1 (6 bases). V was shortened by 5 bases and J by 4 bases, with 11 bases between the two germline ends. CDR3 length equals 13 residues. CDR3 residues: CASSKDSLETQYF. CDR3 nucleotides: TGTGCCAGCAGTAAGGACAGCTTAGAGACCCAGTACTTC.

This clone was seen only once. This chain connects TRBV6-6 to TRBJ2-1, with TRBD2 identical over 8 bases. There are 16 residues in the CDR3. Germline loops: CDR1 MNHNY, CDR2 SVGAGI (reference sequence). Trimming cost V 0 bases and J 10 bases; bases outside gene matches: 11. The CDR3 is CASSYSTGLGGEEQFF. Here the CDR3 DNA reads TGTGCCAGCAGTTACTCGACGGGACTAGGGGGAGAAGAGCAGTTCTTC.

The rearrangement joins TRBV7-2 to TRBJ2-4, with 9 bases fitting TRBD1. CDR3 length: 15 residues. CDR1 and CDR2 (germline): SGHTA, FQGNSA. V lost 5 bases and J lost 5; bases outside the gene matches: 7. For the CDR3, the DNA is TGTGCCAGCAGCCCAGGGACAGGGACTCAAAACATTCAGTACTTC. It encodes CASSPGTGTQNIQYF.

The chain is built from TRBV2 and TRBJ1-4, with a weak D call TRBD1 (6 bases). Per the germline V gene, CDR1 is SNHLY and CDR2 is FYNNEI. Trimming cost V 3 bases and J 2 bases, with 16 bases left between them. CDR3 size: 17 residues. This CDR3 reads CASSEGRGTWTNEKLFF. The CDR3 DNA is TGTGCCAGCAGTGAGGGGAGGGGGACATGGACTAATGAAAAACTGTTTTTT. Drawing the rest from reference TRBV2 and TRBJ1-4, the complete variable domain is EPEVTQTPSHQVTQMGQEVILRCVPISNHLYFYWYRQILGQKVEFLVSFYNNEISEKSEIFDDQFSVERPDGSNFTLKIRSTKLEDSAMYFCASSEGRGTWTNEKLFFGSGTQLSVL.

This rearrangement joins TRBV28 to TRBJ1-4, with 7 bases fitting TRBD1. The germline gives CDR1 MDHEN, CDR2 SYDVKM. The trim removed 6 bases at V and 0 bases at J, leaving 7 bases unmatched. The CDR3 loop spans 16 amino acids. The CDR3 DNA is TGTGCCAGCAGCGCGACAGGGCCAGCAACTAATGAAAAACTGTTTTTT. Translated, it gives CASSATGPATNEKLFF.

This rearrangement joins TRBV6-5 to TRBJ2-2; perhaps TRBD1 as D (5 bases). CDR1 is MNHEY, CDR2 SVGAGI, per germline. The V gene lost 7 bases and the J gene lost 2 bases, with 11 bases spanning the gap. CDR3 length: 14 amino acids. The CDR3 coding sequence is TGTGCCAGCATCCGACAGACTAACACCGGGGAGCTGTTTTTT. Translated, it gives CASIRQTNTGELFF.

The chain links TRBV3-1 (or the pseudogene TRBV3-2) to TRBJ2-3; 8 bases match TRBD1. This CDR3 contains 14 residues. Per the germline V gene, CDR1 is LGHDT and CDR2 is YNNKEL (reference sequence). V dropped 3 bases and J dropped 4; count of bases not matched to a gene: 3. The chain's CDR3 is CASSQGTGPDTQYF. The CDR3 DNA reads TGTGCCAGCAGCCAGGGGACAGGCCCAGATACGCAGTATTTT.

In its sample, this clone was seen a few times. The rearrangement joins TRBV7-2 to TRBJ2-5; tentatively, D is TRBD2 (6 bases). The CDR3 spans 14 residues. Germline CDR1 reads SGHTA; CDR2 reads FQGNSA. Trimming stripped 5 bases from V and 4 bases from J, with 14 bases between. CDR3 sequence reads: CASSPDGRGETQYF. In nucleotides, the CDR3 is TGTGCCAGCAGCCCGGACGGGAGAGGAGAGACCCAGTACTTC.

CDR3 protein: CASSQRGTDTQYF. The CDR3 nucleotides are TGTGCCAGCAGCCAACGGGGCACAGATACGCAGTATTTT. The chain joins TRBV3-1 (or the pseudogene TRBV3-2) to TRBJ2-3, with unresolved D. CDR1 and CDR2 (germline): LGHDT, YNNKEL (reference sequence). The CDR3 covers 13 residues. V lost 2 bases to trimming and J lost 1 base, with 4 bases between them.

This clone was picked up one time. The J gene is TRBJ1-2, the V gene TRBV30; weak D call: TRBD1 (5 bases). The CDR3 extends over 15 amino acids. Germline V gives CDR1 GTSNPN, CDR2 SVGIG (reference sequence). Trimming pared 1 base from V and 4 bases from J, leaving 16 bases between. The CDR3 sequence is CAWSGFARGSYGYTF. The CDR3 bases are TGTGCCTGGAGTGGGTTTGCAAGGGGCAGCTATGGCTACACCTTC.

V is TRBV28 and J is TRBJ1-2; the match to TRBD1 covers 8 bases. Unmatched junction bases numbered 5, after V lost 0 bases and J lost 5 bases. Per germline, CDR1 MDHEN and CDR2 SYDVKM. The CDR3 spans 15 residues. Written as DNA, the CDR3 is TGTGCCAGCAGTTTATGGCGGACAGGGAGTTATGGCTACACCTTC. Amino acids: CASSLWRTGSYGYTF.

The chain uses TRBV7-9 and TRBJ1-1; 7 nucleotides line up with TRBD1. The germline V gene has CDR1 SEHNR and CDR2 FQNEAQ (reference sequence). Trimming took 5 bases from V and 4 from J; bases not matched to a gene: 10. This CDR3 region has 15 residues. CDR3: CASSLFRGSGTEAFF. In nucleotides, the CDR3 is TGTGCCAGCAGCCTCTTCAGGGGGTCGGGCACTGAAGCTTTCTTT.